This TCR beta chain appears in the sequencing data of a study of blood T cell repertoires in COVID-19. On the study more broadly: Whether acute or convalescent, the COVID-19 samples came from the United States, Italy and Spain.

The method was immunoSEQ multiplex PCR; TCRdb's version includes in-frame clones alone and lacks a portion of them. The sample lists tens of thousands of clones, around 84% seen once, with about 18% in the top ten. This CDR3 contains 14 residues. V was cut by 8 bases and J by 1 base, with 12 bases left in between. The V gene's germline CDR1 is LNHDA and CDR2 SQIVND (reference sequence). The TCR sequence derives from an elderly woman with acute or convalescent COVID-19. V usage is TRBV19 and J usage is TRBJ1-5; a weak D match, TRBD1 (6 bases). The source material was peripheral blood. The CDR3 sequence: CASEARGSNQPQHF. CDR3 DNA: TGTGCCAGTGAGGCCAGGGGAAGCAATCAGCCCCAGCATTTT.